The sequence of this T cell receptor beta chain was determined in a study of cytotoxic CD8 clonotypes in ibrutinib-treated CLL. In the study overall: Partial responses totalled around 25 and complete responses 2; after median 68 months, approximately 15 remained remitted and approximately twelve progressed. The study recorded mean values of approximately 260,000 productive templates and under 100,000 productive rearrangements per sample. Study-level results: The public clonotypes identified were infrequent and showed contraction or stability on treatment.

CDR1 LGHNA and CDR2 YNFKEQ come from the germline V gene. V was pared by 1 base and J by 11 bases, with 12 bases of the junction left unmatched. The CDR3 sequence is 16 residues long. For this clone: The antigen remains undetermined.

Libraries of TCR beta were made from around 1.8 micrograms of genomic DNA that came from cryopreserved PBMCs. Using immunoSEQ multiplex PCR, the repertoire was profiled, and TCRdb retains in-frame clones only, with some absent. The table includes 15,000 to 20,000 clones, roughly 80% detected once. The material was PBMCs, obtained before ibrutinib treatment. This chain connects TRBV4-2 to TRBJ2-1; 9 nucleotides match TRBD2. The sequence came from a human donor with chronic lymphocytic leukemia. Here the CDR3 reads CASSQASGASTMKQFF. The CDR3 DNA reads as TGTGCCAGCAGCCAAGCTAGCGGGGCTTCAACAATGAAGCAGTTCTTC.